One and the same sample provided the 23 T cell receptor beta chains below, sequenced in a study of post-analysis software for immune sequencing data. Unique molecular identifiers had been added to the TCR beta cDNA libraries. TCRdb re-analysed the PCR reads in MiXCR, keeping a single row per CDR3 protein. The profile shows fewer than 700,000 distinct CDR3 sequences, 44% of them singletons. Notes on the study in general: TRBV5-6, TRBV5-1 and TRBV20-1 belonged to a set of roughly five TRBV segments that were more frequent in patients than controls.

These receptors lack a known antigen. The specimen was blood. These receptor sequences come from a girl aged 5-17 years with multiple sclerosis.

This chain joins TRBV7-3 and TRBJ2-1; possible D gene TRBD2, 6 bases. The last part of the DNA fits TRBJ2-7 better; the J call may be wrong. The V gene's germline CDR1 is SGHTA and CDR2 FQGTGA. The CDR3 extends over 15 amino acids. Written as DNA, the CDR3 is TGTGCCAGCAGCTCCCCCGGGACTCACTACAATGAGCAGTACTTC. Protein sequence: CASSSPGTHYNEQYF.

The chain joins TRBV6-5 to TRBJ2-5; the match to TRBD1 covers 8 bases. With 6 bases clipped from V and 5 bases from J, the junction kept 5 bases outside the gene matches. Germline CDR1 MNHEY, CDR2 SVGAGI. The CDR3 extends over 13 amino acids. For the CDR3, the DNA is TGTGCCAGCAGGACAGGGGTCGGGGAGACCCAGTACTTC. Amino acid sequence: CASRTGVGETQYF.

This chain connects TRBV4-1 to TRBJ2-4; possibly TRBD2 for D (5 bases). Trimming shortened V by 2 bases and J by 0 bases, and 17 bases separated the two germline ends. Germline V gene data show CDR1 as MGHRA and CDR2 as YSYEKL. The CDR3 consists of 18 residues. DNA for the CDR3: TGCGCCAGCAGCCAACCTAAAGAGCGGCGACTAGCCAAAAACATTCAGTACTTC. It yields the protein CASSQPKERRLAKNIQYF.

The chain combines TRBV6-1 with TRBJ2-5; TRBD1 aligns across 9 bases. J gave up 13 bases and V 8 bases, and 14 bases lay outside the gene matches. Per germline, CDR1 MNHNS and CDR2 SASEGT. The CDR3 spans 13 residues. DNA of the CDR3: TGTGCCAGCGACCGGGACAGGGTGATAGCCCCGTACTTC. This translates into CASDRDRVIAPYF.

A few counts support this clonotype. The gene calls are TRBV20-1 and TRBJ1-5; D is possibly TRBD1 (5 bases). The CDR3 is made up of 16 amino acids. V gave up 0 bases and J gave up 9 bases, with 21 bases separating them. CDR1 is DFQATT, CDR2 SNEGSKA, per germline (reference sequence). The CDR3, as DNA: TGCAGTGCTAGAGAGGCCGGGACCTCCAGTGGGCGGCCCCAGCATTTT. This sequence encodes CSAREAGTSSGRPQHF.

This clonotype has more than one count but fewer than ten. The rearrangement uses TRBV10-1 and TRBJ2-1; 7 nucleotides match TRBD2. Germline CDR1 and CDR2: WNHNN and SYGVQD (reference sequence). With 2 bases clipped from V and 5 bases from J, the junction kept 3 bases outside the gene matches. CDR3 length: 14 residues. The CDR3 coding sequence is TGCGCCAGCAGTGAGGGACTAGGGGACAATGAGCAGTTCTTC. It is translated as CASSEGLGDNEQFF.

This clonotype has just a few counts. The J gene is TRBJ1-2, the V gene TRBV5-1, with D possibly being TRBD1 (5 bases). The CDR3 sequence is 12 residues long. V gave up 7 bases and J gave up 5 bases, with 12 bases separating them. CDR1 SGHRS and CDR2 YFSETQ come from the germline V gene. The CDR3 DNA is TGCGCCAGCGGCAGCGGGGGTTATGGCTACACCTTC. It translates to CASGSGGYGYTF.

In its sample, this clonotype was seen a few times. The chain couples TRBV6-2 or TRBV6-3 to TRBJ2-1, with D perhaps assigned TRBD1 or TRBD2 (5 bases each). V was trimmed by 4 bases and J by 2 bases, leaving 12 bases between them. The CDR3 is 15 amino acids. Germline-derived CDR1 and CDR2 are MNHEY and SVGEGT. CDR3 amino acids: CASSLTGAAYNEQFF. The CDR3 DNA sequence: TGTGCCAGCAGTTTAACCGGGGCCGCCTACAATGAGCAGTTCTTC.

As regards this clonotype: Relative to the germline gene, one junction end is altered; a read error may explain this. The rearrangement joins TRBV10-3 to TRBJ1-1, with a tentative D call TRBD1 (5 bases). The CDR3 totals 13 residues. Germline values: CDR1 ENHRY, CDR2 SYGVKD. Here the CDR3 DNA reads TGTGCCGTCAGTTTCAGGGAGGCCACTGAAGCTTTCTTT. This encodes CAVSFREATEAFF.

This clonotype was recorded only once. The chain has TRBV5-1 and TRBJ2-4, with 11 bases identical to TRBD1. Germline CDR1 and CDR2: SGHRS and YFSETQ. This CDR3 contains 16 residues. The trim removed 3 bases at V and 0 bases at J, leaving 2 bases unmatched. The CDR3 sequence is CASSWGQGEAKNIQYF. In DNA form, the CDR3 reads TGCGCCAGCAGCTGGGGACAGGGGGAAGCCAAAAACATTCAGTACTTC.

In DNA form, the CDR3 reads TGTGCCAGCAGCCCCCAGGAGACACAGAATGAAAAACTGTTTTTT. Residues: CASSPQETQNEKLFF. The J gene is TRBJ1-4, the V gene TRBV7-9, with D uncertain. V lost 5 bases, J lost 5 bases, and 15 bases lay in between. CDR3 length equals 15 residues. CDR1 SEHNR and CDR2 FQNEAQ come from the germline V gene (reference sequence). Full variable domain (missing parts from reference TRBV7-9 and TRBJ1-4): DTGVSQNPRHKITKRGQNVTFRCDPISEHNRLYWYRQTLGQGPEFLTYFQNEAQLEKSRLLSDRFSAERPKGSFSTLEIQRTEQGDSAMYLCASSPQETQNEKLFFGSGTQLSVL.

The J gene is TRBJ2-5, the V gene TRBV6-6; D gene unclear. V was shortened by 0 bases and J by 0 bases, with 5 bases between the two germline ends. The CDR3 covers 14 residues. Germline CDR1 MNHNY, CDR2 SVGAGI (reference sequence). In nucleotides, the CDR3 is TGTGCCAGCAGTTACTCGTTCGACCAAGAGACCCAGTACTTC. This encodes CASSYSFDQETQYF.

The chain links TRBV7-6 to TRBJ2-1, with 9 bases matching TRBD2. From germline, CDR1 is SGHVS and CDR2 FNYEAQ. This CDR3 spans 20 amino acids. Trimming removed 0 bases from V and 4 bases from J; junction bases left unmatched: 16. This CDR3 reads CASSLAPPGERGDPYNEQFF. In nucleotides, the CDR3 is TGTGCCAGCAGCTTAGCCCCTCCTGGGGAGCGGGGGGACCCTTACAATGAGCAGTTCTTC. The whole variable domain, filled in from reference TRBV7-6 and TRBJ2-1, reads GAGVSQSPRYKVTKRGQDVALRCDPISGHVSLYWYRQALGQGPEFLTYFNYEAQQDKSGLPNDRFSAERPEGSISTLTIQRTEQRDSAMYRCASSLAPPGERGDPYNEQFFGPGTRLTVL.

This chain links TRBV2 with TRBJ2-5; D not certain. The end of the DNA aligns better with TRBJ2-7, so the J call may be wrong. Germline-derived CDR1 and CDR2 are SNHLY and FYNNEI. The CDR3 has 14 amino acids. In nucleotides, the CDR3 is TGTGCCAGCAGCGACCAACTTGTGTACTACGAGCAGTACTTC. Translation: CASSDQLVYYEQYF.

CDR3 coding DNA: TGCAGTGCCCTTCGGACAGGGCCTACGAACACTGAAGCTTTCTTT. The encoded protein is CSALRTGPTNTEAFF. The chain has TRBV20-1 and TRBJ1-1; 8 positions agree with TRBD1. V trimming: 6 bases; J trimming: 1 base; junction bases outside the gene matches: 10. Germline V CDR1 and CDR2: DFQATT, SNEGSKA (reference sequence). The CDR3 loop spans 15 amino acids.

This chain connects TRBV10-1 to TRBJ2-3; no firm D call. The germline gives CDR1 WNHNN, CDR2 SYGVQD (reference sequence). Trimming pared 5 bases from V and 1 base from J, leaving 10 bases between. The CDR3 covers 14 residues. CDR3 DNA: TGCGCCAGCAGTCAACTTATGCGCACAGATACGCAGTATTTT. Encoded protein: CASSQLMRTDTQYF.

V is TRBV12-3 or TRBV12-4 and J is TRBJ1-1; TRBD1 is a possible D gene (6 bases). V was pared by 5 bases and J by 7 bases, with 14 bases between. The CDR3 covers 13 residues. The CDR3, as DNA: TGTGCCAGCAGTCCCTGGACAGTCGTTGAAGCTTTCTTT. This codes for CASSPWTVVEAFF.

In DNA, the CDR3 is TGCAGTGCTAGAGAGTCAGCGGGGGAGTACAATGAGCAGTTCTTC. This codes for CSARESAGEYNEQFF. The rearrangement links TRBV20-1 to TRBJ2-1, with 8 bases lining up with TRBD2. Trimming took 0 bases from V and 4 from J; bases not matched to a gene: 5. Germline CDR1 DFQATT, CDR2 SNEGSKA (reference sequence). The CDR3 spans 15 residues.

The chain couples TRBV6-5 to TRBJ1-5, with TRBD1 matching over 9 bases. V was clipped by 6 bases and J by 5 bases; unmatched bases: 5. This CDR3 is built from 14 residues. Germline V gene sequence: CDR1 MNHEY, CDR2 SVGAGI. The CDR3 coding sequence is TGTGCCAGCAGGAAGGGACAGGGCCATCAGCCCCAGCATTTT. It translates to CASRKGQGHQPQHF.

The rearrangement links TRBV29-1 to TRBJ2-3; perhaps D is TRBD1 or TRBD2 (5 bases each). The CDR3 extends over 14 amino acids. With 8 bases removed from V and 4 bases from J, the gap between germline ends came to 19 bases. Germline V gene data show CDR1 as SQVTM and CDR2 as ANQGSEA. In nucleotides, the CDR3 is TGCAGCTCGATTGGTCAAGGGACGGCAGATACGCAGTATTTT. Translating gives CSSIGQGTADTQYF.

This rearrangement joins TRBV4-1 to TRBJ2-1, with D perhaps matching TRBD2 (5 bases). The length of the CDR3 is 18 residues. Germline V lookup: CDR1 MGHRA, CDR2 YSYEKL. V was shortened by 0 bases and J by 4 bases, with 19 bases between the two germline ends. The CDR3 nucleotides read TGCGCCAGCAGCCAAGAGGGTCCAGGACTGGCGGGTTACAATGAGCAGTTCTTC. Encoded protein: CASSQEGPGLAGYNEQFF.

The DNA of the CDR3 is TGTGCCTGGAGTGAAGGACAGGCATCCTCTGGGGCCAACGTCCTGACTTTC. Translation gives CAWSEGQASSGANVLTF. The chain is built from TRBV30 and TRBJ2-6; 7 bases fit TRBD1. The CDR3 loop spans 17 amino acids. Germline loops: CDR1 GTSNPN, CDR2 SVGIG (reference sequence). V shed 1 base and J 0 bases; nucleotides not matched to a gene: 6.

This clonotype was seen only a few times. The V call is TRBV5-1, the J call TRBJ2-7; TRBD2 agrees at 10 bases. Germline CDR1 reads SGHRS; CDR2 reads YFSETQ. The CDR3 sequence is 14 residues long. The trim removed 1 base at V and 9 bases at J, leaving 7 bases unmatched. CDR3 residues: CASSLNGSGGRQYF. The DNA of the CDR3 is TGCGCCAGCAGCTTGAATGGTAGCGGGGGGAGGCAGTACTTC.